The T cell receptor beta chain described here comes from a study of technical replicates of blood from a few donors. Germline V lookup: CDR1 GTSNPN, CDR2 SVGIG (reference sequence). Losses at the gene ends were 0 bases for V and 9 bases for J; bases not matched to a gene: 13. The CDR3 totals 15 residues. Assay used: immunoSEQ multiplex PCR; TCRdb lists only in-frame clones, some missing. This sample has about 64,000 clones, with approximately 86% found just once. The clonotype comes from a human donor in good health. Some clones in this sample may be carry-over from other donors' samples. Specimen: PBMCs. The chain links TRBV30 to TRBJ2-7; 8 bases are a match to TRBD1. The CDR3 region has the DNA TGTGCCTGGAGTGTTTTCACCCAACTCGGGACAGGGCAGTACTTC. This translates into CAWSVFTQLGTGQYF.